This TCR beta chain came from a study of CD8+CD57+ T cells in acquired aplastic anemia. Whole-study context: DNA recovered from sorted CD4+ and CD8+ cells had a mean of approximately 3 ug.

Findings and caveats of the study: No significant patient-versus-control difference appeared in CD8+ Simpson's diversity.

CD8+CD57+ cell expansion, shown by flow cytometry, had occurred in the patients selected for sequencing. There were no patients without severe acquired aplastic anemia. Per the germline V gene, CDR1 is SGHRS and CDR2 is YFSETQ. The CDR3 covers 17 residues. The V gene end was trimmed by 1 base and the J gene end by 7 bases; junction bases not matched to a gene: 12. This clonotype was seen a few times. Its target is unknown. Both TCR beta VDJ combination and CDR3 sequence profiling were carried out. Genomic DNA was the template for this profiling. TCRdb reprocessed the reads via MiXCR and lists one record per CDR3 protein. The sample holds about 120,000 distinct CDR3 sequences; 50% to 60% are singletons and the top ten take roughly 29%.

The chain links TRBV5-1 to TRBJ2-1; 9 bases align to TRBD2. The receptor's source is a human donor with aplastic anemia. Sequencing was performed on sorted CD4+, CD8+, or CD8+CD57+ T cells (not recorded which) from PBMCs. CDR3 nucleotide sequence: TGCGCCAGCAGCTTGTGGCCCGCGGGGGGGCCGAGGAATGAGCAGTTCTTC. Protein sequence: CASSLWPAGGPRNEQFF.